A selection of T cell receptor beta chains follows, all from one sample in a study of T cells in Graves' hyperthyroidism and ophthalmopathy. From the multiplex PCR reads, TCRdb called clonotypes with MiXCR, one entry per CDR3 protein. The sample yields around 97,000 distinct CDR3 sequences, approximately 48% seen once. Sequencing used blood. The origin of the receptors is a man aged 35 to 55 with Graves' hyperthyroidism. Each CDR3 is given without its conserved first and last residue.

ASSLSPGPPSTDTQY	TRBJ2-3	TRBV5-6	15
ASGLSGQFFNEKLC	TRBJ1-4	TRBV12-5	14
ASSLAQNNEQF	TRBJ2-1	TRBV7-8	11
ASCEDRAVETQY	TRBJ2-5	TRBV9	12
ASSHWTALSSGANVRT	TRBJ2-6	TRBV5-4	16
ASSVRQGAYSYNEQF	TRBJ2-1	TRBV5-1	15
ASSHNRGEKLF	TRBJ1-4	TRBV5-8	11
SASKEPQY	TRBJ2-5	TRBV20-1	8
ASSGPWTSRKLRHYNEQF	TRBJ2-1	TRBV6-1	18
ASTTSGGYNEQF	TRBJ2-1	TRBV11-2	12
ASSLHGSTEAF	TRBJ1-1	TRBV12-3/TRBV12-4	11
STESYNEQF	TRBJ2-1	TRBV20-1	9
SARGTRDYEQY	TRBJ2-7	TRBV20-1	11
ASSQAGLAGGQGTGELF	TRBJ2-2	TRBV7-2	17
ASLRRGTDHYGYT	TRBJ1-2	TRBV19	13
ASSVGLDTQY	TRBJ2-3	TRBV7-7	10
ASRRTGGYEQY	TRBJ2-7	TRBV27	11
ASTPGTTRGTQY	TRBJ2-5	TRBV7-2	12
ASSRGEGDSRETQY	TRBJ2-5	TRBV5-5	14
ASSIDSGGQPQH	TRBJ1-5	TRBV19	12
ASSGYSYEQY	TRBJ2-7	TRBV5-8	10
ASSPLRWGPQH	TRBJ1-5	TRBV5-4	11
ASSSEGNTIY	TRBJ1-3	TRBV7-6	10
ASSQETGWTTEAF	TRBJ1-1	TRBV4-1	13
ASSEVRQGAAETQY	TRBJ2-5	TRBV25-1	14
ATSTNPGREQY	TRBJ2-7	TRBV15	11
ASTNGTGLSSYEQY	TRBJ2-7	TRBV19	14
ASEGQLNEKLF	TRBJ1-4	TRBV19	11
ASSATSMNTEAF	TRBJ1-1	TRBV19	12
ASSVEPPTGDLKDAEAF	TRBJ1-1	TRBV9	17
SVEDGDRESYEQY	TRBJ2-7	TRBV29-1	13
AWSPQLTRQRF	TRBJ1-4	TRBV30	11
ASSIGDGFNQPQH	TRBJ1-5	TRBV19	13
ASRVGGLNTEAF	TRBJ1-1	TRBV19	12
ASSHIGRSNYNEQY	TRBJ2-7	TRBV7-2	14
ASSVFQGGADGYT	TRBJ1-2	TRBV2	13
ASSSGTGYEH	TRBJ1-5	TRBV12-3/TRBV12-4	10